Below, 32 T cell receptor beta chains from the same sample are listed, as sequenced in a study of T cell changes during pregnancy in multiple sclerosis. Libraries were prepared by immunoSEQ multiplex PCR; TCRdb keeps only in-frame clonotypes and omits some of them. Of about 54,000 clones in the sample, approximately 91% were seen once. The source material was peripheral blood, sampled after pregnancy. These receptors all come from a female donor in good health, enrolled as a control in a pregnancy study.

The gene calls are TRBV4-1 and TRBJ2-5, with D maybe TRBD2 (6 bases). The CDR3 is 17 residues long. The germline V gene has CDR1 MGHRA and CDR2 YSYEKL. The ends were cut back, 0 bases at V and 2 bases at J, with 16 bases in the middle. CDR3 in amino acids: CASSQDLRDAGQETQYF. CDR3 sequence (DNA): TGCGCCAGCAGCCAAGACCTTCGGGATGCGGGACAAGAGACCCAGTACTTC.

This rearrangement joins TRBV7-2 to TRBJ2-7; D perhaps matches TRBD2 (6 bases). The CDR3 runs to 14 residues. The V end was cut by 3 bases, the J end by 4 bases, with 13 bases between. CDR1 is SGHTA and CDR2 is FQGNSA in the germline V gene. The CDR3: CASSLGTHSYEQYF. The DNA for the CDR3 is TGTGCCAGCAGCTTGGGGACTCATAGTTACGAGCAGTACTTC.

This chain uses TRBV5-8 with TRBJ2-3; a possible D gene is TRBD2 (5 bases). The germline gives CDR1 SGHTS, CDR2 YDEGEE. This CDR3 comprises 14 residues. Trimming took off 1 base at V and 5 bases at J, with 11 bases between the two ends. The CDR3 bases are TGTGCCAGCAGCTTGAGGCTAGCAGGAGATACGCAGTATTTT. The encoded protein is CASSLRLAGDTQYF.

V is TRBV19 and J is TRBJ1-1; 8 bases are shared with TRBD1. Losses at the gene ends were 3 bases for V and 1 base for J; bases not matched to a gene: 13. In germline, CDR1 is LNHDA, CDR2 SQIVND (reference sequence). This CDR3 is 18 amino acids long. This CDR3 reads CASSIPSFWGQENTEAFF. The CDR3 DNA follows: TGTGCCAGTAGTATTCCATCCTTCTGGGGACAGGAGAACACTGAAGCTTTCTTT.

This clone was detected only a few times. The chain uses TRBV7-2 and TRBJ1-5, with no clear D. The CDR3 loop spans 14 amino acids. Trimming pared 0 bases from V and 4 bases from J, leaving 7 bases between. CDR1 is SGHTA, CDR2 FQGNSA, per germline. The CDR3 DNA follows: TGTGCCAGCAGCTTAGCCCCTATAAATCAGCCCCAGCATTTT. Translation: CASSLAPINQPQHF.

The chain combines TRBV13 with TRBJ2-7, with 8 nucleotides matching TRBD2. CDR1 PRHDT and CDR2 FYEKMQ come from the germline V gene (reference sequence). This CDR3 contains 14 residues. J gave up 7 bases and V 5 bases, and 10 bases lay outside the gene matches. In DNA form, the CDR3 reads TGTGCCAGCAGCCCGGGGGGGTTGATGGGAGAGCAGTACTTC. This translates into CASSPGGLMGEQYF.

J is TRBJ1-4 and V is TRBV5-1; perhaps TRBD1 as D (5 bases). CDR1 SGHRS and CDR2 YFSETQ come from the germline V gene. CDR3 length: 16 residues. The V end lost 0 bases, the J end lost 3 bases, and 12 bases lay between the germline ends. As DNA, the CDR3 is TGCGCCAGCAGCTTGGGTACCCGACAGTCTAATGAAAAACTGTTTTTT. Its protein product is CASSLGTRQSNEKLFF.

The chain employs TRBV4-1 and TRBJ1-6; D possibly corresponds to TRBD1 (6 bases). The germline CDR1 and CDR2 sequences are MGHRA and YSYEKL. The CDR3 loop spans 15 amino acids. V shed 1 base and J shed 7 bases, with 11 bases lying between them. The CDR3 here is CASSQGTARNSPLHF. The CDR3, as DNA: TGCGCCAGCAGCCAAGGGACAGCGAGGAATTCACCCCTCCACTTT.

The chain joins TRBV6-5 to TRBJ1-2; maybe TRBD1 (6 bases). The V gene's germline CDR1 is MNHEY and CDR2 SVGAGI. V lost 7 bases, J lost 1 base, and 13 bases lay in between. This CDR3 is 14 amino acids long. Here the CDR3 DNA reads TGTGCCAGCACCAAGGACAGCTATAACTATGGCTACACCTTC. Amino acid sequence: CASTKDSYNYGYTF.

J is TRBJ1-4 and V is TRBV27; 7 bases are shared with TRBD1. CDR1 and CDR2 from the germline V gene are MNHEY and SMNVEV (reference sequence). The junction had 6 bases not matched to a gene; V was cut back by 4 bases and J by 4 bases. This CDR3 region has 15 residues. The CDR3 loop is CASSSQGFSNEKLFF. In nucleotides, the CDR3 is TGTGCCAGCAGTTCACAGGGGTTCAGTAATGAAAAACTGTTTTTT.

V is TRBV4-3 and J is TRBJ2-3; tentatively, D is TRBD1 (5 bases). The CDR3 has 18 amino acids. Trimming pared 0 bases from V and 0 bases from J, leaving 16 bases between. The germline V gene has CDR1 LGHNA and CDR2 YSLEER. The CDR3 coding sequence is TGCGCCAGCAGCCAAGATAGGGTAGGGGATGGGAGCACAGATACGCAGTATTTT. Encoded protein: CASSQDRVGDGSTDTQYF.

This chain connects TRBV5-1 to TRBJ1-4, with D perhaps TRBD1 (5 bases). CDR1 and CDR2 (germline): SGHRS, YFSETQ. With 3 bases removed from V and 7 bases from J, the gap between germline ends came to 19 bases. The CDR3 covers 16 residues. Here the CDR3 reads CASSSGEGRRAEKLFF. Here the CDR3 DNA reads TGCGCCAGCAGCTCGGGGGAGGGCAGGCGAGCTGAAAAACTGTTTTTT.

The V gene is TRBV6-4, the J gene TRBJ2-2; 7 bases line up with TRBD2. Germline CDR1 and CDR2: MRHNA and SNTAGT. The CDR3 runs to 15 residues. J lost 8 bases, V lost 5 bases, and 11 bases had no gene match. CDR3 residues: CASSYGLDSSGELFF. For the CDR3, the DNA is TGTGCCAGCAGTTACGGACTAGATTCCTCGGGGGAGCTGTTTTTT.

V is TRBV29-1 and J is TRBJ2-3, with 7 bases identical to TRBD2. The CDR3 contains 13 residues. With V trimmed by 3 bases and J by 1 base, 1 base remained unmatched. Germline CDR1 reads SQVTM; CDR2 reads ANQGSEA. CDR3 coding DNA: TGCAGCGTTGATCGGGGGGGCACAGATACGCAGTATTTT. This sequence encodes CSVDRGGTDTQYF.

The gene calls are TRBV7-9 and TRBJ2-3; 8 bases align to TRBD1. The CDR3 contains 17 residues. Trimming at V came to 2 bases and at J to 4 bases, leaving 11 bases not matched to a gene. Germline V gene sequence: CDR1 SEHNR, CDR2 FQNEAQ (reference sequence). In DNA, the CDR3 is TGTGCCAGCAGCTTATGGACTACAGGGGGTGCTTCAGATACGCAGTATTTT. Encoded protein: CASSLWTTGGASDTQYF.

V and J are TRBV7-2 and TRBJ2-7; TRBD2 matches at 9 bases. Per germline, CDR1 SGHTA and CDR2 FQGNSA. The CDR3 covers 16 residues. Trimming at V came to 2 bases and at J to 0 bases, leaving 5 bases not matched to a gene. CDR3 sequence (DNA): TGTGCCAGCAGCTTAAGTGCTAGCGGGGTCTCCTACGAGCAGTACTTC. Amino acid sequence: CASSLSASGVSYEQYF.

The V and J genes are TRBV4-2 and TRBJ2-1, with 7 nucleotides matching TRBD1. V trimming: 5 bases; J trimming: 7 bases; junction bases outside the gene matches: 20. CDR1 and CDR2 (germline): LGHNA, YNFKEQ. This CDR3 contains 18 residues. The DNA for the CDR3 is TGTGCCAGCAGCTATTCAGACAGGGACCACCCCCAACCAAATGAGCAGTTCTTC. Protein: CASSYSDRDHPQPNEQFF.

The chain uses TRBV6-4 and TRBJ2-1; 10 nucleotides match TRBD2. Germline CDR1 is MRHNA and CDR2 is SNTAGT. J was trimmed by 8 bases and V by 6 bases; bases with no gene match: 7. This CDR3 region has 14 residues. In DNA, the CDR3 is TGTGCCAGCAGCGAGGGACTAGCGCGTCATGAGCAGTTCTTC. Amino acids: CASSEGLARHEQFF.

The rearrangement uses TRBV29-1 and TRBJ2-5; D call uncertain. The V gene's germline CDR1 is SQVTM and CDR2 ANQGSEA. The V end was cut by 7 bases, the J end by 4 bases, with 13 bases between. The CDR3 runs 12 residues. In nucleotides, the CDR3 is TGCAGCGCCACACCTACTATAGAGACCCAGTACTTC. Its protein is CSATPTIETQYF.

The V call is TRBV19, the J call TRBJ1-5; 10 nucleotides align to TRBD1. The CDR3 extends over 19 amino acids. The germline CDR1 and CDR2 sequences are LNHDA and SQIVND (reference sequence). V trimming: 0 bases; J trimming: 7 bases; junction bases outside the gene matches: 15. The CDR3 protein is CASSIDHRMGQGFGQPQHF. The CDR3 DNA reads TGTGCCAGTAGTATAGATCATCGTATGGGACAGGGGTTTGGACAGCCCCAGCATTTT.

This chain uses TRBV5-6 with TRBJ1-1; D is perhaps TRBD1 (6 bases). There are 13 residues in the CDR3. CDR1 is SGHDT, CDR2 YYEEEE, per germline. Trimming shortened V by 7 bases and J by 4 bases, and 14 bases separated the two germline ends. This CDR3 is CASGGGPITEAFF. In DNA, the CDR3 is TGTGCCAGCGGGGGGGGCCCGATCACTGAAGCTTTCTTT.

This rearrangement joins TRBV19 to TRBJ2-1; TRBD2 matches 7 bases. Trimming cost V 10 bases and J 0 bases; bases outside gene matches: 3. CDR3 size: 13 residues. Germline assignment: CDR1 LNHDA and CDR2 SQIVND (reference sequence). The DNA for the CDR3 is TGTGCCACCTCTAGCGGCTCCTACAATGAGCAGTTCTTC. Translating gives CATSSGSYNEQFF.

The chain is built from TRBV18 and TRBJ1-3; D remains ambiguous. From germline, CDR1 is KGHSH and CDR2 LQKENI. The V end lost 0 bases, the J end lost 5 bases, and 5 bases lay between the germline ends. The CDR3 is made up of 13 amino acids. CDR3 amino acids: CASSPPQRNTIYF. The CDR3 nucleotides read TGTGCCAGCTCACCACCTCAGAGAAACACCATATATTTT.

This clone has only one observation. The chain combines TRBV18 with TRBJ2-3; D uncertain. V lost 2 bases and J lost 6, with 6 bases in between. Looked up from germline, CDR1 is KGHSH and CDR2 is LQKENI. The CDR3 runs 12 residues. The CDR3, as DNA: TGTGCCAGCTCACCATCGTTTGATACGCAGTATTTT. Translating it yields CASSPSFDTQYF.

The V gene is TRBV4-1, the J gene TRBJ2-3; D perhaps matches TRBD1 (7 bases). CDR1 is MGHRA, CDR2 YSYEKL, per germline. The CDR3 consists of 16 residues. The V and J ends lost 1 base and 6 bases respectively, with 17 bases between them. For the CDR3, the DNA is TGCGCCAGCAGCCAAGCAGACAGGGAGGTGTGGGATACGCAGTATTTT. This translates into CASSQADREVWDTQYF.

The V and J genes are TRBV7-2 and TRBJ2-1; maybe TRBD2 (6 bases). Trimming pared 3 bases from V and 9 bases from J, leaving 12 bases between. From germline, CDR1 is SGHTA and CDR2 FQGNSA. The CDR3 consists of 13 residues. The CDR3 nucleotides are TGTGCCAGCAGCTTGGGGGGATACCGTGAGCAGTTCTTC. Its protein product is CASSLGGYREQFF.

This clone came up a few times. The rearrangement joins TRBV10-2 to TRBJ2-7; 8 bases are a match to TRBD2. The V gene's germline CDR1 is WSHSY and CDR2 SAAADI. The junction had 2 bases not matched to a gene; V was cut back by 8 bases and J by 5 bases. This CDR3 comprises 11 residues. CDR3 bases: TGCGCCAGCGGGCGGGGGGACGAGCAGTACTTC. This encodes CASGRGDEQYF.

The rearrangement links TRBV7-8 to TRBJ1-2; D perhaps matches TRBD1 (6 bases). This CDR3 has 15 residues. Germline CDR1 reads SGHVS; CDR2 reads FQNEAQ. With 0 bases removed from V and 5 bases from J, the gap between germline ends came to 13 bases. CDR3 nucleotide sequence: TGTGCCAGCAGCTTAGCTGGGGCAGGGGTATATGGCTACACCTTC. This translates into CASSLAGAGVYGYTF.

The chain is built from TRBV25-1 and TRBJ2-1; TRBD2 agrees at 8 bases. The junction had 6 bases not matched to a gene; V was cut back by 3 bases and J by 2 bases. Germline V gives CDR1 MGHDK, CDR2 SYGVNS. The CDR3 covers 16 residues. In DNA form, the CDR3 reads TGTGCCAGCAGTGATCCGGCTAGCGGGCCCTACAATGAGCAGTTCTTC. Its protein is CASSDPASGPYNEQFF.

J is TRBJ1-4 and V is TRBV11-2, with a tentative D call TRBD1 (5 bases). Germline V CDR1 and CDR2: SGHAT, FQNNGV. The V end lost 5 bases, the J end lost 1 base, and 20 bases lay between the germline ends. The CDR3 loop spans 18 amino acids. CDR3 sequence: CASSLRGSNILTNEKLFF. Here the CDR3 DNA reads TGTGCCAGCAGCCTGCGGGGCAGCAATATCCTAACTAATGAAAAACTGTTTTTT.

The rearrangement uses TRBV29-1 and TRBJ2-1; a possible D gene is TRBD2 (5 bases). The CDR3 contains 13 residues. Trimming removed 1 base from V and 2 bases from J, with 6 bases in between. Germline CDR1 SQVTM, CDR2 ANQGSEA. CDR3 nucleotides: TGCAGCGTTGAAGTCGGGGCCTACAATGAGCAGTTCTTC. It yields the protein CSVEVGAYNEQFF.

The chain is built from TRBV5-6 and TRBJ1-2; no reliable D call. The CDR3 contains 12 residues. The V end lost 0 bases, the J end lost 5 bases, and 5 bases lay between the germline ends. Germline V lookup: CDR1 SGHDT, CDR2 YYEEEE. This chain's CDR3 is CASSLAGYGYTF. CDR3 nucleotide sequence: TGTGCCAGCAGCTTGGCCGGTTATGGCTACACCTTC.